These T cell receptor beta chains were read from a single sample in a study of T cell responses to AZD1222 COVID-19 vaccine. Assay used: immunoSEQ multiplex PCR; TCRdb lists only in-frame clones, some missing. Of roughly 150,000 clones listed, about nine tenths are singletons. The sequencing here drew on peripheral blood, taken 28 days after the second AZD1222 dose. These receptors originate from an adult who received the AZD1222 COVID-19 vaccine. Each CDR3 is given with its conserved first and last residue. A D gene is named only where the DNA matches it firmly. Clone size appears in some rows only: once, few, many, or a class for an expanded clone.

v_call	clone_size	d_call	j_call	cdr3_aa	cdr3_nt
TRBV7-6	-	TRBD1	TRBJ2-5	CASSLGVGGRSETQYF	TGTGCCAGCAGCTTAGGTGTAGGGGGCCGGAGTGAGACCCAGTACTTC
TRBV6-1	few	TRBD1	TRBJ2-5	CASSEVGTGLETQYF	TGTGCCAGCAGTGAAGTGGGGACAGGGCTCGAGACCCAGTACTTC
TRBV19	once	TRBD1	TRBJ1-2	CAATDREGGYTF	TGTGCCGCCACGGACAGGGAAGGTGGCTACACCTTC
TRBV20-1	-	TRBD1	TRBJ2-7	CSASNPGRGYEQYF	TGCAGTGCTAGTAACCCGGGCAGGGGGTACGAGCAGTACTTC
TRBV6-2/TRBV6-3	-	-	TRBJ1-2	CASSYLTTNYGYTF	TGTGCCAGCAGTTACCTGACAACTAACTATGGCTACACCTTC
TRBV12-3/TRBV12-4	-	-	TRBJ2-7	CASSPLTLYEQYF	TGTGCCAGCAGCCCACTAACCCTATACGAGCAGTACTTC
TRBV28	-	TRBD1	TRBJ1-4	CASSDNPGGTNEKLFF	TGTGCCAGCAGTGATAACCCAGGGGGCACTAATGAAAAACTGTTTTTT
TRBV28	-	-	TRBJ1-2	CASSGYYGYTF	TGTGCCAGCAGCGGATACTATGGCTACACCTTC
TRBV4-1	-	-	TRBJ2-5	CASSQDPTEETQYF	TGCGCCAGCAGCCAAGATCCAACGGAGGAGACCCAGTACTTC
TRBV5-4	-	-	TRBJ2-7	CASSLDRREQYF	TGTGCCAGCAGCTTAGACCGCCGAGAGCAGTACTTC
TRBV18	-	-	TRBJ1-4	CASSRSGQSNEKLFF	TGTGCCAGCTCACGCAGCGGACAGAGTAATGAAAAACTGTTTTTT
TRBV28	-	TRBD1	TRBJ2-3	CASTHGQGATDTQYF	TGTGCCAGCACCCACGGACAGGGGGCTACAGATACGCAGTATTTT
TRBV7-3	-	-	TRBJ2-3	CASKPDRNTDTQYF	TGTGCCAGCAAACCCGACAGGAACACAGATACGCAGTATTTT
TRBV15	-	-	TRBJ2-7	CATSRDDGGSYEQYF	TGTGCCACCAGCAGAGATGACGGGGGATCCTACGAGCAGTACTTC
TRBV6-4	-	TRBD1	TRBJ2-2	CASSVRAGGTGELFF	TGTGCCAGCAGTGTCCGCGCAGGGGGCACCGGGGAGCTGTTTTTT
TRBV29-1	-	-	TRBJ1-2	CSVVSGAIDGYTF	TGCAGCGTTGTATCAGGGGCAATCGATGGCTACACCTTC
TRBV19	-	-	TRBJ1-4	CASKVGEKLFF	TGTGCCAGTAAGGTTGGCGAAAAACTGTTTTTT
TRBV28	-	TRBD1	TRBJ2-5	CASSPGQGAVRETQYF	TGTGCCAGCAGTCCCGGACAGGGGGCTGTAAGAGAGACCCAGTACTTC
TRBV18	-	-	TRBJ1-2	CASSPGSTNYGYTF	TGTGCCAGCTCACCGGGGTCCACTAACTATGGCTACACCTTC
TRBV3-1/TRBV3-2	-	-	TRBJ2-7	CASSQDQVEYF	TGTGCCAGCAGCCAAGACCAGGTCGAGTACTTC
TRBV28	-	TRBD1	TRBJ2-7	CASRSQGANYEQYF	TGTGCCAGCAGATCACAGGGGGCCAACTACGAGCAGTACTTC
TRBV10-1	-	TRBD2	TRBJ2-3	CASSESASGRTDTQYF	TGCGCCAGCAGTGAGTCGGCTAGCGGGAGGACAGATACGCAGTATTTT
TRBV19	-	-	TRBJ1-3	CATRSGTGTITDTIYF	TGTGCCACCCGATCTGGAACCGGGACAATTACGGACACCATATATTTT
TRBV9	-	-	TRBJ1-2	CASSGFELRADGYTF	TGTGCCAGCAGCGGCTTTGAGCTCCGGGCGGACGGCTACACCTTC
TRBV5-4	-	-	TRBJ1-6	CASRPAGDSPLHF	TGTGCCAGCAGACCGGCAGGGGATTCACCCCTCCACTTT
TRBV19	-	-	TRBJ2-6	CASGGNSGANVLTF	TGTGCCAGTGGGGGTAACTCTGGGGCCAACGTCCTGACTTTC
TRBV7-2	-	-	TRBJ2-1	CASSLSAGTPTDNEQFF	TGTGCCAGCAGCTTATCCGCAGGGACACCTACGGACAATGAGCAGTTCTTC
TRBV6-1	few	TRBD1	TRBJ1-3	CASRDATGSGNTIYF	TGTGCCAGCAGGGACGCGACAGGGAGCGGAAACACCATATATTTT
TRBV2	-	TRBD2	TRBJ2-7	CAGGGSSYEQYF	TGTGCCGGGGGGGGGAGCTCCTACGAGCAGTACTTC
TRBV14	-	-	TRBJ2-7	CASSLPGAGYEQYF	TGTGCCAGCAGCCTCCCAGGGGCTGGATACGAGCAGTACTTC
TRBV2	-	-	TRBJ1-2	CASSGTPYGGYTF	TGTGCCAGCAGCGGGACCCCTTACGGGGGCTACACCTTC
TRBV2	-	-	TRBJ2-7	CASSNPGSSEQYF	TGTGCCAGCAGTAACCCGGGATCCAGCGAGCAGTACTTC
TRBV7-7	-	TRBD2	TRBJ2-2	CATSGSFSGELFF	TGTGCCACTAGCGGGAGTTTTTCGGGGGAGCTGTTTTTT
TRBV11-2	once	-	TRBJ2-3	CASNEGVRPDDTQYF	TGTGCCAGCAACGAAGGGGTTCGGCCGGACGATACGCAGTATTTT
TRBV28	-	-	TRBJ2-7	CASSQSYEQYF	TGTGCCAGCAGCCAATCCTACGAGCAGTACTTC
TRBV6-2/TRBV6-3	-	TRBD2	TRBJ2-1	CASSYPGREGYNEQFF	TGTGCCAGCAGTTACCCGGGGCGGGAGGGCTACAATGAGCAGTTCTTC
TRBV19	-	-	TRBJ1-1	CASTWGRGANTEAFF	TGTGCCAGTACCTGGGGTAGGGGTGCGAACACTGAAGCTTTCTTT
TRBV18	-	TRBD1	TRBJ2-3	CASTSDRVDTQYF	TGTGCCAGCACATCGGACAGGGTAGATACGCAGTATTTT
TRBV29-1	-	-	TRBJ1-2	CSIYQWESNGYTF	TGCAGCATATATCAATGGGAGAGTAATGGCTACACCTTC
TRBV19	-	TRBD1	TRBJ2-1	CASSISDRGAYNEQFF	TGTGCCAGTAGTATTTCGGACAGGGGAGCTTACAATGAGCAGTTCTTC
TRBV5-4	once	-	TRBJ2-3	CASSFSGSSTDTQYF	TGTGCCAGCAGCTTTAGCGGATCTAGCACAGATACGCAGTATTTT
TRBV29-1	-	-	TRBJ1-4	CSVCRGDEKLFF	TGCAGCGTGTGCAGGGGCGATGAAAAACTGTTTTTT
TRBV2	-	-	TRBJ2-4	CASTGASRVGDIQYF	TGTGCCAGCACCGGGGCTTCCAGGGTGGGGGACATTCAGTACTTC
TRBV29-1	-	-	TRBJ2-3	CSVGAVRADTQYF	TGCAGCGTTGGGGCGGTCCGGGCAGATACGCAGTATTTT
TRBV6-2/TRBV6-3	-	-	TRBJ1-5	CASSQAPPSGPQHF	TGTGCCAGCAGTCAGGCCCCTCCCTCTGGGCCCCAGCATTTT